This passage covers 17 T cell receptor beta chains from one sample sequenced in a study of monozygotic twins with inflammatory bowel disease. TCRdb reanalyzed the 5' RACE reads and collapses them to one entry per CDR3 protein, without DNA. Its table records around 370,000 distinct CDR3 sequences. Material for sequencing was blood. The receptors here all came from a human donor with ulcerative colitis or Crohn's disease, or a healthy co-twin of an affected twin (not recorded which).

The CDR3 loop is CATSRDSWRGTYEQYF. The chain recombines TRBV15 with TRBJ2-7; the TCRdb D gene call, TRBD2, has no DNA to confirm it. The CDR3 has 16 amino acids. CDR1 LNHNV and CDR2 YYDKDF come from the germline V gene (reference sequence).

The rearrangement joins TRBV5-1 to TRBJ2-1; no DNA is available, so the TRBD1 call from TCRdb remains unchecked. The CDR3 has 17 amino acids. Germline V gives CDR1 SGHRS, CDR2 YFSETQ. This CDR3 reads CASSWEAGTANYNEQFF.

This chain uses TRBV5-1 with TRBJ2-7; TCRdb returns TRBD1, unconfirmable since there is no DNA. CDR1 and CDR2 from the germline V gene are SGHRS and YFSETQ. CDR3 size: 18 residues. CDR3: CASSLQPTGTKSSYEQYF.

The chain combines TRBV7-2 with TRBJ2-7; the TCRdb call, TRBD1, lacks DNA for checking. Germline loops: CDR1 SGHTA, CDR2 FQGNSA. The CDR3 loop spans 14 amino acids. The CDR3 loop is CASSGGAPPYEQYF.

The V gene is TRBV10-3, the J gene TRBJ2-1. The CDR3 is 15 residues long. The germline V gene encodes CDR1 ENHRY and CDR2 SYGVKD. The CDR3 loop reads CAISTEGSSYNEQFF.

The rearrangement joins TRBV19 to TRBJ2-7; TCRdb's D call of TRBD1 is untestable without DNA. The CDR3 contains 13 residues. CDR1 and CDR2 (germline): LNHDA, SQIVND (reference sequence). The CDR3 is CASIGRSSYEQYF. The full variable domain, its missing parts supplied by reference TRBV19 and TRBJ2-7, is DGGITQSPKYLFRKEGQNVTLSCEQNLNHDAMYWYRQDPGQGLRLIYYSQIVNDFQKGDIAEGYSVSREKKESFPLTVTSAQKNPTAFYLCASIGRSSYEQYFGPGTRLTVT.

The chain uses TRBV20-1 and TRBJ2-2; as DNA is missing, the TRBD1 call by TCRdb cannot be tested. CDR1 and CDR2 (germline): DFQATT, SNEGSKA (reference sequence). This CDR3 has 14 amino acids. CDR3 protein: CSARAGTATGELFF.

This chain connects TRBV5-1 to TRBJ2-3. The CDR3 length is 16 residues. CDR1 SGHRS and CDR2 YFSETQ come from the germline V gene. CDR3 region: CASTPLGSLTVDTQYF.

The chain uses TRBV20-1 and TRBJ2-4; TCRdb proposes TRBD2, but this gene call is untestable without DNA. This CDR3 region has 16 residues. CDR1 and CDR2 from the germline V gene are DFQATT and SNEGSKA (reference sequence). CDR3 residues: CSARDVNGVRGNIQYF.

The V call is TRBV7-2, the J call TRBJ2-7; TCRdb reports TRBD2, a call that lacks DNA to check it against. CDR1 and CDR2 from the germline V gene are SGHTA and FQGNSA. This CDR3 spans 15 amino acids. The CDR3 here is CASSWEGGFSYEQYF.

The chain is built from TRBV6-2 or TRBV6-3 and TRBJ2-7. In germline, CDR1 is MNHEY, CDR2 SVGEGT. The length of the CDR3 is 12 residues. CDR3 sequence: CASSPQDYEQYF.

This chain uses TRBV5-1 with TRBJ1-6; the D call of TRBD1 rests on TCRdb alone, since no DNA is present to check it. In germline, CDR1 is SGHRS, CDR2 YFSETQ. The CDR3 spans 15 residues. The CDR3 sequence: CASSLEYGNGSPLHF.

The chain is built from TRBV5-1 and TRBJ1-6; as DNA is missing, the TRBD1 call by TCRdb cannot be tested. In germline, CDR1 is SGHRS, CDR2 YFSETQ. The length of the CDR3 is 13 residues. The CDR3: CASRQGWDSPLHF.

This CDR3 is CASSFRSRGPQHF. The gene calls are TRBV7-2 and TRBJ1-5; with no DNA, the TCRdb D assignment of TRBD1 cannot be verified. The germline CDR1 and CDR2 sequences are SGHTA and FQGNSA. The CDR3 has 13 residues.

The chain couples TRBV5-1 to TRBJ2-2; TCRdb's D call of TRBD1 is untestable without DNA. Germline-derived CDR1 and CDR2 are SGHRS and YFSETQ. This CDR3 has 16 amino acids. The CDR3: CASTRRGSRSTGELFF.

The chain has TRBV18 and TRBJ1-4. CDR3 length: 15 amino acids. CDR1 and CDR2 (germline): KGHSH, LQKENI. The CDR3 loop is CASSPGTLTNEILFF.

CDR3 in amino acids: CASSKTPPPGQGARPMNTEAFF. The genes are TRBV21-1 and TRBJ1-1; the D call of TRBD1 rests on TCRdb alone, since no DNA is present to check it. TRBV21-1 is deemed a pseudogene. This CDR3 is built from 22 residues.